The sequence of this TCR gamma chain was determined in a study of human gamma delta and Vdelta1 T cells (dated by TCRdb to the late 2010s). In terms of the full investigation: The study examined Delta One T cells, which are Vd1+ gamma-delta T cells, as cytotoxic effectors against acute myeloid leukemia.

From the germline V gene, CDR1 is EGSTGY and CDR2 is YDSYTSSV. The CDR3 starts with the cysteine, ends with the phenylalanine, and has 14 residues. Of all the DNA, just the CDR3 is kept, 42 bases in frame from base 1. V and J are trimmed by 1 base and 0 bases, and the gene matches miss 3 bases of the junction. Library prep was done by PCR. Instrument on record: Illumina MiSeq. TCRdb reprocessed the public data with the CATT caller; entries with the same nucleotide sequence were combined afterwards. The sample table records fewer than 10,000 gamma-chain clones; around 45% of these occur just once. The top ten clones comprise roughly 2.7% of the sample. Paper-wide results and their limitations: Polyclonality and broad cytotoxic targeting of acute myeloid leukemia were reported for Delta One T cells.

This clone is deemed medium-sized (0.01 to 0.1%). It lacks a known antigen. Base qualities are missing; no much larger clone stands one base away. Other DNA sequences within the sample encode an identical CDR3. What was sequenced was Vdelta1 gamma-delta T cells from blood grown in culture (DOT cells). The cell subset or site label for this specimen denotes: Delta One T cells, in vitro expanded/differentiated Vd1+ gamma-delta T cells. This sequence originates from a human donor in good health. The sequence links TRGV4 to TRGJ1 or TRGJ2. The DNA sequence follows: TGTGCCACCTGGGATGGTTGGAATTATTATAAGAAACTCTTT. This codes for CATWDGWNYYKKLF.